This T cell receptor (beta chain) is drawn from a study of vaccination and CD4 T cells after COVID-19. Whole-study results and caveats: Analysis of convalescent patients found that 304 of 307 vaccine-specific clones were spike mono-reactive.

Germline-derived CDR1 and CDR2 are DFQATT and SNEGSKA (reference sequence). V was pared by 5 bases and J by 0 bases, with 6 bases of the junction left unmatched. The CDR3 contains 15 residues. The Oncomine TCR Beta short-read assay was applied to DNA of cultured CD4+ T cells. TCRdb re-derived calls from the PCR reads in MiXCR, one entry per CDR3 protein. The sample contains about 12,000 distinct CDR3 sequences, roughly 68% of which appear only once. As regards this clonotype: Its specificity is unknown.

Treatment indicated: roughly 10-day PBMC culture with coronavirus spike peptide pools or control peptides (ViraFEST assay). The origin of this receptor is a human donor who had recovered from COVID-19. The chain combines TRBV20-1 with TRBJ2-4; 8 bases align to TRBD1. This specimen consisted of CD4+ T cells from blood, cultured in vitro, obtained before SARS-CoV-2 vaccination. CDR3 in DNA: TGCAGTGCTGGACCCAGGGGGCTAGCCAAAAACATTCAGTACTTC. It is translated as CSAGPRGLAKNIQYF.